This is a list of T cell receptor beta chains from one sample in a study of shared clonotypes between healthy human individuals. Method: immunoSEQ multiplex PCR; TCRdb's copy keeps in-frame clones and lacks some. Of approximately 500,000 clones listed, around 85% are singletons. Sequencing was done on a sample of PBMCs. These receptors all stem from a middle-aged woman in good health. Some clones in this sample may be carry-over from other donors' samples. The CDR3 runs from the conserved cysteine through the conserved F or W. Each record gives: J gene, V gene, CDR3 protein.

>TRBJ2-7|TRBV28
CASSQAPYEQYF
>TRBJ2-7|TRBV28
CASSLSGTGGGEQYF
>TRBJ2-7|TRBV5-4
CASSDPRDRVSYEQYF
>TRBJ2-7|TRBV7-2
CASSLREGTYEQYF
>TRBJ1-5|TRBV19
CASSAMTYNQPQHF
>TRBJ2-1|TRBV5-4
CASSFPGTSGGGQFF
>TRBJ2-1|TRBV28
CASSLRGSQVDEQFF
>TRBJ2-3|TRBV15
CATSRDWGSGRASTDTQYF
>TRBJ1-1|TRBV19
CASSIQGSEAFF
>TRBJ1-2|TRBV5-4
CASSSSREGSGGYTF
>TRBJ1-1|TRBV18
CASSPPGTGGTEAFF
>TRBJ2-7|TRBV7-8
CASTERGLGYEQYF
>TRBJ2-2|TRBV5-1
CASSPRRAGDTGELFF
>TRBJ2-2|TRBV7-2
CASSFGAAGTGELFF
>TRBJ2-5|TRBV30
CAWRLRDRVQETQYF
>TRBJ2-1|TRBV5-8
CASSLGGFGGTRRDEQFF
>TRBJ2-2|TRBV29-1
CSVGSTSGPTGELFF
>TRBJ2-1|TRBV7-2
CASSLYRGDEQFF
>TRBJ1-2|TRBV28
CASTKGGRLGYTF
>TRBJ1-2|TRBV5-1
CASSQDRTGRTYGYTF
>TRBJ2-3|TRBV27
CASSLPTDTQYF
>TRBJ2-4|TRBV1
CTSTTAGLAQNIQYF
>TRBJ2-2|TRBV6-5
CASSHTGELFF
>TRBJ1-4|TRBV10-3
CAISDLGAGEKLFF
>TRBJ1-2|TRBV19
CASSIAPANYGYTF
>TRBJ2-7|TRBV25-1
CASSDNRVYEQYF
>TRBJ2-1|TRBV15
CATSRGPRDEQFF
>TRBJ2-3|TRBV5-1
CASSYTGQGSADTQYF